A single sample gave rise to the 32 T cell receptor beta chains below, sequenced in a study of blood T cell repertoires in COVID-19. Measured with immunoSEQ multiplex PCR; TCRdb has only the in-frame clones, and not every one. This table holds some 240,000 clones, 89% found once. The sequenced sample was peripheral blood. The source of these receptors is a man aged 55 to 70 who had recovered from COVID-19.

The V call is TRBV25-1, the J call TRBJ2-3; D is uncertain. Per germline, CDR1 MGHDK and CDR2 SYGVNS. The V and J ends lost 2 bases and 3 bases respectively, with 9 bases between them. This CDR3 is built from 14 residues. The CDR3 reads CASSEIDRTDTQYF. The CDR3 DNA follows: TGTGCCAGCAGTGAAATAGATCGAACAGATACGCAGTATTTT.

This chain connects TRBV9 to TRBJ1-1; TRBD1 aligns across 7 bases. Germline V CDR1 and CDR2: SGDLS, YYNGEE. After removal of 0 bases from V and 10 bases from J, the junction contained 9 bases not matched to a gene. The CDR3 sequence is 14 residues long. CDR3 sequence: CASSVATGEQLAFF. In DNA, the CDR3 is TGTGCCAGCAGCGTAGCTACAGGGGAGCAGTTAGCTTTCTTT.

This chain uses TRBV24-1 with TRBJ2-1, with D possibly being TRBD2 (5 bases). Germline lookup yields CDR1 KGHDR and CDR2 SFDVKD. V lost 5 bases and J lost 2, with 9 bases in between. The CDR3 extends over 14 amino acids. CDR3 nucleotides: TGTGCCACCAGTGTGTCGGGAACCTACAATGAGCAGTTCTTC. It codes for CATSVSGTYNEQFF.

The chain has TRBV27 and TRBJ2-3; possibly TRBD2 for D (6 bases). V was cut by 5 bases and J by 1 base, with 19 bases left in between. Per the germline V gene, CDR1 is MNHEY and CDR2 is SMNVEV (reference sequence). The CDR3 is 17 amino acids. The CDR3 nucleotides read TGTGCCAGCAGTCCCCGTCCGGGGGTTATTGGCACAGATACGCAGTATTTT. Translating it yields CASSPRPGVIGTDTQYF.

The chain is built from TRBV18 and TRBJ2-2, with a tentative D call TRBD2 (5 bases). V was clipped by 6 bases and J by 1 base, with 15 bases between them. In germline, CDR1 is KGHSH, CDR2 LQKENI. This CDR3 is 16 amino acids long. Written as DNA, the CDR3 is TGTGCCAGCTCGCAGCGGTTGCAGTTGAACACCGGGGAGCTGTTTTTT. Its translation: CASSQRLQLNTGELFF.

This clone is a singleton in its sample. V and J are TRBV19 and TRBJ1-5, with D maybe TRBD1 (6 bases). The germline V and J ends were trimmed by 7 bases and 7 bases, with 11 bases remaining between them. In germline, CDR1 is LNHDA, CDR2 SQIVND (reference sequence). This CDR3 is built from 12 residues. The CDR3 nucleotides read TGTGCCAGTATGACGAGGGGGCAGCCCCAGCATTTT. Translated, it gives CASMTRGQPQHF.

The J gene is TRBJ2-6, the V gene TRBV6-5, with a weak D call TRBD2 (5 bases). CDR1 and CDR2 (germline): MNHEY, SVGAGI. V was shortened by 4 bases and J by 3 bases, with 7 bases between the two germline ends. This CDR3 region has 14 residues. In DNA, the CDR3 is TGTGCCAGCAGTTCGGGGTTTGGGGCCAACGTCCTGACTTTC. Translated, it gives CASSSGFGANVLTF.

The rearrangement uses TRBV9 and TRBJ1-3, with D uncertain. The germline V gene has CDR1 SGDLS and CDR2 YYNGEE. This CDR3 is 15 amino acids long. Between the trimmed V and J ends, which lost 3 bases and 4 bases, there was a span of 14 bases. As DNA, the CDR3 is TGTGCCAGCAGCGAGAGCGGCGGTTCGGGAAACACCATATATTTT. Its translation: CASSESGGSGNTIYF. The full variable domain, with the rest looked up from reference TRBV9 and TRBJ1-3, is DSGVTQTPKHLITATGQRVTLRCSPRSGDLSVYWYQQSLDQGLQFLIQYYNGEERAKGNILERFSAQQFPDLHSELNLSSLELGDSALYFCASSESGGSGNTIYFGEGSWLTVV.

The V call is TRBV7-9, the J call TRBJ1-6; a weak D match, TRBD1 (5 bases). V was trimmed by 5 bases and J by 8 bases, leaving 16 bases between them. This CDR3 contains 15 residues. Germline V gene sequence: CDR1 SEHNR, CDR2 FQNEAQ (reference sequence). CDR3 DNA sequence: TGTGCCAGCAGCACGGGTAAAACGGGGGATTCACCCCTCCACTTT. The encoded protein is CASSTGKTGDSPLHF.

The V gene is TRBV21-1, the J gene TRBJ1-2; TRBD1 is the table's D call, not checked against the DNA. TRBV21-1 is marked as a pseudogene. CDR3 length: 13 amino acids. The CDR3 DNA is TGTGCCGCCCTCGGAGCAGGGAACTATGGCTACACCTTC. It translates to CAALGAGNYGYTF.

A note on this clone: Other DNA sequences in the same sample also yield this CDR3. The gene calls are TRBV19 and TRBJ1-3; 7 bases are a match to TRBD1. The CDR3 has 15 amino acids. The ends lost 3 bases at V and 0 bases at J; junction bases unmatched: 2. The V gene's germline CDR1 is LNHDA and CDR2 SQIVND (reference sequence). The CDR3 protein is CASSMGQSSGNTIYF. CDR3 nucleotide sequence: TGTGCCAGTAGTATGGGACAGAGCTCTGGAAACACCATATATTTT.

V gene TRBV7-2 combines with J gene TRBJ2-5, with 8 bases identical to TRBD2. Germline loops: CDR1 SGHTA, CDR2 FQGNSA. V lost 1 base and J lost 3; bases outside the gene matches: 7. The CDR3 spans 16 residues. CDR3 in amino acids: CASSLDGGGLKETQYF. CDR3 nucleotide sequence: TGTGCCAGCAGCTTAGACGGGGGGGGCCTCAAAGAGACCCAGTACTTC.

This clone was found once. The genes are TRBV19 and TRBJ1-4, with a possible D match to TRBD1 (5 bases). V was pared by 7 bases and J by 7 bases, with 16 bases between. CDR1 and CDR2 (germline): LNHDA, SQIVND (reference sequence). This CDR3 has 14 amino acids. The CDR3 loop is CASKLPGLSEKLFF. DNA of the CDR3: TGTGCCAGTAAACTTCCGGGACTCAGTGAAAAACTGTTTTTT.

This clone has only a few counts. This sequence joins TRBV19 and TRBJ1-6; 10 bases are a match to TRBD1. Germline V gene sequence: CDR1 LNHDA, CDR2 SQIVND (reference sequence). The CDR3 has 15 residues. V shed 5 bases, J shed 9 bases, and the junction held 7 bases outside the gene matches. The CDR3 DNA reads as TGTGCCAGTAGTCAAGTTGACAGGGGGCGTTCACCCCTCCACTTT. Amino acid sequence: CASSQVDRGRSPLHF.

This chain uses TRBV5-4 with TRBJ2-1; 14 bases match TRBD2. CDR1 and CDR2 from the germline V gene are SGHNT and YYREEE (reference sequence). The V gene end was trimmed by 4 bases and the J gene end by 9 bases; junction bases not matched to a gene: 6. There are 15 residues in the CDR3. The CDR3 sequence: CASSPPGLAGVEQFF. CDR3 bases: TGTGCCAGCAGCCCCCCGGGACTAGCGGGAGTTGAGCAGTTCTTC.

This clone was counted many times. The gene calls are TRBV6-5 and TRBJ1-5; TRBD1 might be the D (5 bases). Trimming removed 6 bases from V and 4 bases from J, with 13 bases in between. This CDR3 is built from 14 residues. Germline CDR1 MNHEY, CDR2 SVGAGI. The CDR3 loop reads CASRKTGGNQPQHF. The CDR3 DNA reads TGTGCCAGCAGGAAAACCGGGGGGAATCAGCCCCAGCATTTT.

The sample holds one count of this clone. V gene TRBV28 combines with J gene TRBJ2-1; D uncertain. V dropped 7 bases and J dropped 7 bases, with 5 bases sitting between them. Per germline, CDR1 MDHEN and CDR2 SYDVKM. This CDR3 spans 10 amino acids. CDR3 in amino acids: CASNSNEQFF. The DNA for the CDR3 is TGTGCCAGCAACTCAAATGAGCAGTTCTTC.

The chain uses TRBV7-4 and TRBJ2-7; maybe TRBD2 (6 bases). Germline values: CDR1 SGHVT, CDR2 SQSDAQ. Trimming stripped 2 bases from V and 2 bases from J, with 25 bases between. This CDR3 has 19 amino acids. CDR3 protein: CASSLQKEGQRGKTYEQYF. In nucleotides, the CDR3 is TGTGCCAGCAGCTTACAAAAAGAAGGGCAACGGGGGAAAACCTACGAGCAGTACTTC. The full variable domain, in which reference TRBV7-4 and TRBJ2-7 provide the parts outside the CDR3, is GAGVSQSPRYKVAKRGRDVALRCDSISGHVTLYWYRQTLGQGSEVLTYSQSDAQRDKSGRPSGRFSAERPERSVSTLKIQRTEQGDSAVYLCASSLQKEGQRGKTYEQYFGPGTRLTVT.

This clone was detected only once. CDR3 sequence reads: CASSSPRDRGGANTGELFF. In DNA form, the CDR3 reads TGTGCCAGCAGCTCCCCCCGGGACAGGGGAGGAGCGAACACCGGGGAGCTGTTTTTT. The V gene is TRBV7-3, the J gene TRBJ2-2; TRBD1 aligns across 10 bases. This CDR3 contains 19 residues. J was trimmed by 0 bases and V by 4 bases; bases with no gene match: 11. CDR1 and CDR2 (germline): SGHTA, FQGTGA.

The J gene is TRBJ1-1, the V gene TRBV5-4; TRBD1 aligns across 7 bases. V lost 7 bases, J lost 3 bases, and 9 bases stayed unmatched. The CDR3 has 14 residues. Germline CDR1 is SGHNT and CDR2 is YYREEE (reference sequence). The CDR3 DNA follows: TGTGCCAGCTGGCGACAGGGCCCTTACACTGAAGCTTTCTTT. This translates into CASWRQGPYTEAFF.

This chain connects TRBV7-2 to TRBJ1-2; TRBD1 aligns across 7 bases. The V gene's germline CDR1 is SGHTA and CDR2 FQGNSA. The junction had 8 bases not matched to a gene; V was cut back by 5 bases and J by 8 bases. CDR3 length: 13 amino acids. CDR3 sequence (DNA): TGTGCCAGCAGCCGACAGGGCCTGGACGGCTACACCTTC. This sequence encodes CASSRQGLDGYTF.

This clone was seen once. V gene TRBV27 combines with J gene TRBJ2-3; D remains unclear. V gave up 5 bases and J gave up 2 bases, with 14 bases separating them. Germline loops: CDR1 MNHEY, CDR2 SMNVEV (reference sequence). The CDR3 extends over 15 amino acids. CDR3 region: CASSPREYLTDTQYF. CDR3 bases: TGTGCCAGCAGTCCCCGCGAGTATCTCACAGATACGCAGTATTTT.

This chain joins TRBV9 and TRBJ2-2; 13 bases fit TRBD2. The germline CDR1 and CDR2 sequences are SGDLS and YYNGEE. J lost 5 bases, V lost 2 bases, and 3 bases had no gene match. The CDR3 runs 16 residues. The CDR3 DNA reads TGTGCCAGCAGCGTGAGACTAGCGGGAGGAACCGGGGAGCTGTTTTTT. Translating gives CASSVRLAGGTGELFF.

This sequence joins TRBV29-1 and TRBJ2-1, with 9 bases identical to TRBD2. CDR3 size: 15 residues. From germline, CDR1 is SQVTM and CDR2 ANQGSEA. V shed 1 base, J shed 8 bases, and the junction held 9 bases outside the gene matches. Here the CDR3 DNA reads TGCAGCGTTGAAGTGGCGGGAGGGCCGGTCGATGAGCAGTTCTTC. Translation gives CSVEVAGGPVDEQFF.

J is TRBJ2-6 and V is TRBV10-1, with 9 bases lining up with TRBD1. The trim removed 7 bases at V and 0 bases at J, leaving 7 bases unmatched. Germline CDR1 WNHNN, CDR2 SYGVQD (reference sequence). This CDR3 spans 17 amino acids. The CDR3 is CASTKDRGSSGANVLTF. Here the CDR3 DNA reads TGCGCCAGCACTAAGGACAGGGGAAGCTCTGGGGCCAACGTCCTGACTTTC.

Written as DNA, the CDR3 is TGTGCCATCAGTGCCCTAAATCAGCCCCAGCATTTT. Encoded protein: CAISALNQPQHF. The chain uses TRBV10-3 and TRBJ1-5; D call uncertain. Trimming left V 4 bases short and J 4 bases short, with 5 bases between. Germline V gene data show CDR1 as ENHRY and CDR2 as SYGVKD. The CDR3 length is 12 residues.

The V and J genes are TRBV19 and TRBJ1-1; 8 bases are shared with TRBD1. The length of the CDR3 is 15 residues. Germline V gene sequence: CDR1 LNHDA, CDR2 SQIVND (reference sequence). J gave up 5 bases and V 5 bases, and 10 bases lay outside the gene matches. CDR3 region: CASSPQSGGQTEAFF. CDR3 nucleotide sequence: TGTGCCAGTAGTCCTCAGTCAGGGGGCCAAACTGAAGCTTTCTTT.

This clone was found once. The CDR3 is CASRLDSCPDTQYF. The CDR3 coding sequence is TGTGCCTCGCGGCTAGACTCTTGCCCAGATACGCAGTATTTT. The genes are TRBV21-1 and TRBJ2-3; the table's D call of TRBD2 was not tested on the DNA. TRBV21-1 is a pseudogene locus. The CDR3 sequence is 14 residues long.

V usage is TRBV2 and J usage is TRBJ2-5, with D perhaps TRBD1 (6 bases). The CDR3 is 15 amino acids. V shed 6 bases and J shed 5 bases, with 19 bases lying between them. The germline gives CDR1 SNHLY, CDR2 FYNNEI. Here the CDR3 reads CASRLTGRGWETQYF. CDR3 bases: TGTGCCAGCAGGTTAACAGGGAGAGGTTGGGAGACCCAGTACTTC.

The chain has TRBV5-1 and TRBJ2-1, with TRBD2 matching over 12 bases. Trimming cost V 4 bases and J 0 bases; bases outside gene matches: 8. CDR1 and CDR2 (germline): SGHRS, YFSETQ. The CDR3 runs 18 residues. CDR3 residues: CASSVGLAGSHSYNEQFF. Here the CDR3 DNA reads TGCGCCAGCAGCGTAGGACTAGCGGGGAGCCACTCCTACAATGAGCAGTTCTTC.

In this sample, this clone turned up a few times. The chain links TRBV4-3 to TRBJ2-3; maybe TRBD2 (6 bases). The CDR3 runs 13 residues. Trimming took 4 bases from V and 5 from J, leaving 10 bases between them. Germline-derived CDR1 and CDR2 are LGHNA and YSLEER. The DNA for the CDR3 is TGCGCCAGCAGCCCCTTGGGAGGAGATACGCAGTATTTT. It translates to CASSPLGGDTQYF.

The J gene is TRBJ1-1, the V gene TRBV7-9; 7 positions match TRBD1. With V trimmed by 1 base and J by 12 bases, 8 bases remained unmatched. This CDR3 spans 13 amino acids. Per the germline V gene, CDR1 is SEHNR and CDR2 is FQNEAQ (reference sequence). The CDR3 is CASSLGTGITTFF. The CDR3 nucleotides read TGTGCCAGCAGCTTAGGGACAGGAATTACGACTTTCTTT.